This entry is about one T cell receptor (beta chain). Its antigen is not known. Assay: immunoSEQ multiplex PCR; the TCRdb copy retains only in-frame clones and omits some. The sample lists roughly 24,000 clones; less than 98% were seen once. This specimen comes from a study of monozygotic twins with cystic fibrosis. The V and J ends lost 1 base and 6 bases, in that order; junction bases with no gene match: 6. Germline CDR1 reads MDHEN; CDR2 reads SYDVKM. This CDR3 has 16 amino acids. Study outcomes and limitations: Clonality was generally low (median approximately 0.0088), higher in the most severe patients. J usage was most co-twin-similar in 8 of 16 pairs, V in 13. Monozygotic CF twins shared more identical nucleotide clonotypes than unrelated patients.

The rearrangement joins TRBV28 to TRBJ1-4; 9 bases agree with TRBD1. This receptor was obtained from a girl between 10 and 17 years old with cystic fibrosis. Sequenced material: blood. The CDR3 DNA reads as TGTGCCAGCAGTTTATTAGGAGGGACAGGGTATGAAAAACTGTTTTTT. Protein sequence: CASSLLGGTGYEKLFF.